The text below deals with one T cell receptor beta chain. Its antigen is as yet unknown. The germline gives CDR1 SNHLY, CDR2 FYNNEI. V was pared by 5 bases and J by 4 bases, with 10 bases of the junction left unmatched. The CDR3 has 15 amino acids. Only newly diagnosed hyperthyroidism patients aged 18 to 65, with under 2 months' duration, were enrolled. Clinicians diagnosed using symptoms, serum thyroxine, TRAb, thyroid ultrasound and orbital computed tomography. This record comes from a study of Graves' ophthalmopathy and Graves' hyperthyroidism. The study amplified TCR beta CDR3 regions using RNA transcripts. HTBI-primed first-round RT-PCR preceded second-round multiplex PCR. TCRdb re-derived calls from the multiplex PCR reads in MiXCR, one entry per CDR3 protein. The sample carries about 1.2 million distinct CDR3 sequences, approximately 35% recorded once. Study-level points and caveats: Detection in blood was also observed for most expanded thyroid clonotypes above 0.001 frequency.

The sequence derives from an adult man with Graves' hyperthyroidism. Input material: peripheral blood or thyroid tissue (not recorded which). V is TRBV2 and J is TRBJ1-2; 7 bases line up with TRBD1. In DNA, the CDR3 is TGTGCCAGCAGTAGGGACACCTCAGGGGGCTATGGCTACACCTTC. Amino acid sequence: CASSRDTSGGYGYTF.